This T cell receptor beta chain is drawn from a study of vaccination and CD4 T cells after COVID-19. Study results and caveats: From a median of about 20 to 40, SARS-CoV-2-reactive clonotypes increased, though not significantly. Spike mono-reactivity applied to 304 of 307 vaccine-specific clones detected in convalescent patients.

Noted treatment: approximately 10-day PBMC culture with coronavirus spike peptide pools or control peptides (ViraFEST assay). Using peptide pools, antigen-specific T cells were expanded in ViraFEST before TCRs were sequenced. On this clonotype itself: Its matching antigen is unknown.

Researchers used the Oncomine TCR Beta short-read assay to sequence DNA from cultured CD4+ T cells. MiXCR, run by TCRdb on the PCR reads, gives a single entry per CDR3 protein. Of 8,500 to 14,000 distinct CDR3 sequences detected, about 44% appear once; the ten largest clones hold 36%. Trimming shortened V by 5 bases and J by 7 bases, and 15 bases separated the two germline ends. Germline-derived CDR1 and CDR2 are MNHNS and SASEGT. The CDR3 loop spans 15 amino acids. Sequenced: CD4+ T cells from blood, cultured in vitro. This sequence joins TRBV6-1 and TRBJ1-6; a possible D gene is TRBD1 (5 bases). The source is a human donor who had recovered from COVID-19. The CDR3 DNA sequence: TGTGCCAGCAGTCCCCCTCCGGGGGGAAATTCACCCCTCCACTTT. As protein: CASSPPPGGNSPLHF.